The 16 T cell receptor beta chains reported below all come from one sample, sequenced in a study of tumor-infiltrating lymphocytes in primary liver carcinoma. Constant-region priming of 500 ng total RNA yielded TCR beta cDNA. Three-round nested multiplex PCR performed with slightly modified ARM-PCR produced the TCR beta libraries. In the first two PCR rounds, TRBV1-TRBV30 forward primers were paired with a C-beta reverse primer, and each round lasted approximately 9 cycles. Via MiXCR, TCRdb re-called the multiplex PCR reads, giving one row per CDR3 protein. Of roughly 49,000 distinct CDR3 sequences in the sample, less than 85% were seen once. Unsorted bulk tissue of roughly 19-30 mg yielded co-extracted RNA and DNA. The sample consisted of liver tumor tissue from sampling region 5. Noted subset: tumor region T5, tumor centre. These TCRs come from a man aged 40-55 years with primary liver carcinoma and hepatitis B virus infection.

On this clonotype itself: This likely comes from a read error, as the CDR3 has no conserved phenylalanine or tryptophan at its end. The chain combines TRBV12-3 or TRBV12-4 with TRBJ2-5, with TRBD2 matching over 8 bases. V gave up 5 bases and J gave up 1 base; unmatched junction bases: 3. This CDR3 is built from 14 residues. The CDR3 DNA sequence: TGTGCCAGCAGTAATAGCGGGGCCCAAGAGACCCAGTACCTC. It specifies CASSNSGAQETQYL.

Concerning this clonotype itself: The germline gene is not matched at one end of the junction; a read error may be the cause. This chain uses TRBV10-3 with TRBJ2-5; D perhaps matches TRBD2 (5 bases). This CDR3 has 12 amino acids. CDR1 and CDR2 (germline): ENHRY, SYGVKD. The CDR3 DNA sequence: TGTGTCATCAGTGAGCGGATGGAGATCCAGTACTTC. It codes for CVISERMEIQYF.

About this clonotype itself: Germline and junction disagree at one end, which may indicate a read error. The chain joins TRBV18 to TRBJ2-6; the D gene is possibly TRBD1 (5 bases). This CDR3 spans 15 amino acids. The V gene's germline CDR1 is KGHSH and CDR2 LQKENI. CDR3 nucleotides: TGTGCCAGCTCACTTACCACCTCTGGGGCCGACGTCCTGACTTTC. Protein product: CASSLTTSGADVLTF.

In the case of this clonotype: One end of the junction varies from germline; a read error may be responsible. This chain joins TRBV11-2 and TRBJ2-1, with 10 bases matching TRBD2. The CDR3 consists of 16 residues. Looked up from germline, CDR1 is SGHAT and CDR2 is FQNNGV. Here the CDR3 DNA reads TGTGCCGGCAGCTACTCTTCGACAAGCGGGAGGGGAGGCGTGTTCTTC. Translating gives CAGSYSSTSGRGGVFF.

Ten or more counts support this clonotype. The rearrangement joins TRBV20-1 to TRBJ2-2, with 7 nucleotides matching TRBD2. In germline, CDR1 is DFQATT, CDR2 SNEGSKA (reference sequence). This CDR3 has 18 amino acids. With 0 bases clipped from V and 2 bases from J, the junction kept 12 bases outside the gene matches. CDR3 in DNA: TGCAGTGCTAGAGATGAGGCTAGCGGAGCTTTTAACACCGGGGAGCTGTTTTTT. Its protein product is CSARDEASGAFNTGELFF.

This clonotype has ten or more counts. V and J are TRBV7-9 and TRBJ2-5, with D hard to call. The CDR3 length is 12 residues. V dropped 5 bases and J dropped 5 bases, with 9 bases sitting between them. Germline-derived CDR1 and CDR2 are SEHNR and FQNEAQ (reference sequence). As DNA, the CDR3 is TGTGCCAGCAGCCTCAGCGCCGAGACCCAGTACTTC. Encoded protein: CASSLSAETQYF. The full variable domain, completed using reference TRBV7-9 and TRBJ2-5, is DTGVSQNPRHKITKRGQNVTFRCDPISEHNRLYWYRQTLGQGPEFLTYFQNEAQLEKSRLLSDRFSAERPKGSFSTLEIQRTEQGDSAMYLCASSLSAETQYFGPGTRLLVL.

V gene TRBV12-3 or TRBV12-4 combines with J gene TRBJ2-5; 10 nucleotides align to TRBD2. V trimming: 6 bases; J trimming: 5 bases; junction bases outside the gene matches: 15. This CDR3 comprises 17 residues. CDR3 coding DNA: TGTGCCAGCAGCTCTCGGCTAGCGGGAGTACCGGGGGAGACCCAGTACTTC. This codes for CASSSRLAGVPGETQYF.

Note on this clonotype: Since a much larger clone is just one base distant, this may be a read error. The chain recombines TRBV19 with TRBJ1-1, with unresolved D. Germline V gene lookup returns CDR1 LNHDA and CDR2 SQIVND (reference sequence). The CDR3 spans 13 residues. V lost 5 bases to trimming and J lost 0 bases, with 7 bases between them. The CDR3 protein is CASSARLNTEAFF. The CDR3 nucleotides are TGTGCCAGTAGTGCCCGACTGAACACTGAAGCTTTCTTT.

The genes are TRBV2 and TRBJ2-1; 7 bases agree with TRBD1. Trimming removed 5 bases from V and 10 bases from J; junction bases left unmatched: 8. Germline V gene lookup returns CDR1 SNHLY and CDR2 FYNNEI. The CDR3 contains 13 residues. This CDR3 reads CASSYDRVGEQFF. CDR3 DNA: TGTGCCAGCAGTTACGACAGGGTCGGGGAGCAGTTCTTC.

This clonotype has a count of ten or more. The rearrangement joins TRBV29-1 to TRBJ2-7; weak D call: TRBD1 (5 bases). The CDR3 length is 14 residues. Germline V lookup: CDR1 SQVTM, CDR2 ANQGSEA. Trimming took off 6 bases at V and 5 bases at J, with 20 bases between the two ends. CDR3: CSVSDGAGSNEQYF. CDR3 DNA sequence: TGCAGCGTCTCCGATGGGGCAGGGTCAAACGAGCAGTACTTC.

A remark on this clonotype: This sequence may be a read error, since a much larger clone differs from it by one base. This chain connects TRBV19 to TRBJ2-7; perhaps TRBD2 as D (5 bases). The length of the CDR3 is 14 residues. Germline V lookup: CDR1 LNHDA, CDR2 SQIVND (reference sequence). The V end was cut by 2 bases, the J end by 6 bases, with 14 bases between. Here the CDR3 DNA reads TGTGCCAGTAGTATAAAACTAGTGGACGTCGAGCAGTACTTC. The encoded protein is CASSIKLVDVEQYF.

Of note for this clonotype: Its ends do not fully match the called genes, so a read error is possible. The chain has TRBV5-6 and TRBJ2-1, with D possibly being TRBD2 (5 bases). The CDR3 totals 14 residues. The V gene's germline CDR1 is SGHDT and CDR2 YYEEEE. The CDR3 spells CASRFGVVGNELFF. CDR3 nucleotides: TGTGCCAGCAGATTCGGGGTGGTGGGCAATGAGCTGTTCTTC.

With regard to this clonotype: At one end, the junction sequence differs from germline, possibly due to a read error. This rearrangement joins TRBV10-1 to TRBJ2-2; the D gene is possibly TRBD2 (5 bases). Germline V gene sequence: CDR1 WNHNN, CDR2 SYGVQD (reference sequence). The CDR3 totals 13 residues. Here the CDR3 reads CASAITLTGELFF. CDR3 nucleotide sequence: TGCGCCAGCGCAATCACCCTCACCGGGGAACTGTTTTTT.

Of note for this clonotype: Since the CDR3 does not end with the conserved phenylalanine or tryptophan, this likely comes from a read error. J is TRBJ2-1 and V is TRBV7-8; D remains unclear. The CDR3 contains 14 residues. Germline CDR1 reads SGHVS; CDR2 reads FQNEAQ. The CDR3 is CASSLDRLYNGQFL. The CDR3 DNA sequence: TGTGCCAGCAGCTTAGACAGACTCTACAATGGGCAGTTCTTA.

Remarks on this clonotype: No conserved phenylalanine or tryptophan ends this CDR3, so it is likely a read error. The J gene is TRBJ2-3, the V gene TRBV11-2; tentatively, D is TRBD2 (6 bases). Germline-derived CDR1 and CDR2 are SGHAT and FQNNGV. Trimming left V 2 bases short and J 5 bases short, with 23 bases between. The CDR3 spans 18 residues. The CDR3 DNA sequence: TGTGCCAGCAGCTTAACTACTAACAGGAGGGCGGGGCGAGATACGCAGTATATT. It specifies CASSLTTNRRAGRDTQYI.

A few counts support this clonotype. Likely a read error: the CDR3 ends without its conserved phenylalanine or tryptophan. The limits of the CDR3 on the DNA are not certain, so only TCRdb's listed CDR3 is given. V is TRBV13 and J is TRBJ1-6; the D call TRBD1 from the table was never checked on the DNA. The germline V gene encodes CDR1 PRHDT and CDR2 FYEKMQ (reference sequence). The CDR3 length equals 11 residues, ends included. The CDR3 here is CASSFGQGLSS.